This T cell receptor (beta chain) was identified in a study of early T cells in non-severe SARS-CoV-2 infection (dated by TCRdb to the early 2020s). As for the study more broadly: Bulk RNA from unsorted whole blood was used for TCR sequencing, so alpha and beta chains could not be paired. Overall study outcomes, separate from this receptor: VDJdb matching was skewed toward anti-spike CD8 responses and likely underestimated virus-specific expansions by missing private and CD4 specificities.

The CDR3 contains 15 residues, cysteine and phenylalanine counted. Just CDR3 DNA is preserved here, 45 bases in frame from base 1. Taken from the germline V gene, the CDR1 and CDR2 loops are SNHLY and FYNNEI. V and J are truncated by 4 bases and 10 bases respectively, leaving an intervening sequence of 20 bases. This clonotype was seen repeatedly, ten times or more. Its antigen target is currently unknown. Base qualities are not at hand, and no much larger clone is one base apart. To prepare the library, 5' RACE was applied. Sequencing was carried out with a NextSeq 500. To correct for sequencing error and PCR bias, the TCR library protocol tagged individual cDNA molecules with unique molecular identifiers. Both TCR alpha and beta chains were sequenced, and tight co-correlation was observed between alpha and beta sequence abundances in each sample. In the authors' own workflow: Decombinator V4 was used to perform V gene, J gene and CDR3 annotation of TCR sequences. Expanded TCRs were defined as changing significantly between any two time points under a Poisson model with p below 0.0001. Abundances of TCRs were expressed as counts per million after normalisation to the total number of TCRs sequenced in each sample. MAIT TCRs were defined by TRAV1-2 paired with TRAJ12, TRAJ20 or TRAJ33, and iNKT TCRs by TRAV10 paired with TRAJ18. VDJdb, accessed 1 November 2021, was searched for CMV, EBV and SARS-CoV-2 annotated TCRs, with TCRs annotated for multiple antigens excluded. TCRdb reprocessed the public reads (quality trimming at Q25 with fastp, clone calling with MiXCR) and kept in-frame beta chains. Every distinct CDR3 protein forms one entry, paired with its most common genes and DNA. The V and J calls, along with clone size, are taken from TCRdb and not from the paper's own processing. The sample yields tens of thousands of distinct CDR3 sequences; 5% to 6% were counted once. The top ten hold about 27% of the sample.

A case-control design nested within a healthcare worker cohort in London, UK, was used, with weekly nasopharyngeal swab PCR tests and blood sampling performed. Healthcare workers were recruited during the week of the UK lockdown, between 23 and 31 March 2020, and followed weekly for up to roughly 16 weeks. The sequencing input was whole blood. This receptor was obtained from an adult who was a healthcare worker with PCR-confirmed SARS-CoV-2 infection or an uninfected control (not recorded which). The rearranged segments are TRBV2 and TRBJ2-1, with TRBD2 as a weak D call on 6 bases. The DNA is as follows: TGTGCCAGCAGTGGGGGGGAAGTAGCTCCCAGCGAGCAGTTCTTC. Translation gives CASSGGEVAPSEQFF.